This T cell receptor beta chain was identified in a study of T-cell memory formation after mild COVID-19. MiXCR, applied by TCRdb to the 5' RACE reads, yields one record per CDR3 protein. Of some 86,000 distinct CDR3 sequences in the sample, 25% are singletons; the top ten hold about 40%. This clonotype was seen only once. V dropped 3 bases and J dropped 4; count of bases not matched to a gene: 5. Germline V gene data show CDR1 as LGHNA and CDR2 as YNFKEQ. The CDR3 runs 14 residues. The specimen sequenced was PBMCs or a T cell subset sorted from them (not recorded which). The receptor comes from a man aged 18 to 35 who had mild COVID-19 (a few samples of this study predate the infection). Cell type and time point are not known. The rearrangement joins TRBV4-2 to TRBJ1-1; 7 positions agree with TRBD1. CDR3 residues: CASSHQGGSTEAFF. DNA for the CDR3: TGTGCCAGCAGCCATCAGGGGGGGAGCACTGAAGCTTTCTTT.